This note documents a single T cell receptor beta chain sequence. What it recognizes is unknown. An end of the junction differs from the germline gene, which may be a read error. The data originate from a study of tumor and adjacent non-tumor tissue in lung cancer. This CDR3 contains 13 residues. The study, taken as a whole, reports: Patients with more diverse tumor TCRs had worse survival. Tumor tissue had significantly higher TCR diversity than normal lung.

Three rounds of nested PCR, following a modified ARM-PCR protocol, produced the TCRbeta library. MiXCR, run by TCRdb on the multiplex PCR reads, gives a single entry per CDR3 protein. The data contain under 250,000 distinct CDR3 sequences, 71% of them singletons. RNA was extracted from bulk tissue without any cell sorting. Chemotherapy-naive patients with new lung cancer underwent thoracic surgery in China, August–November 2014. The sequence was collected from a man aged 55 to 69 with non-small cell lung cancer. The chain uses TRBV12-3 or TRBV12-4 and TRBJ1-2; TRBD1 agrees at 7 bases. The sample consisted of lung tumor tissue. CDR3: CVSSADRNYGYTF. The CDR3 DNA reads TGTGTCAGCAGTGCGGACAGGAACTATGGCTACACCTTC.